The 23 T cell receptor beta chains below come from one sample, sequenced in a study of blood T cell repertoires in COVID-19. Some clones are missing from TCRdb's copy, which holds only in-frame ones; the method was immunoSEQ multiplex PCR. The sample contains tens of thousands of clones, under 85% of which appear only once. The sample taken for sequencing was peripheral blood. Receptor source: a woman of 80 years or more with acute or convalescent COVID-19.

This clone has a handful of counts. The V gene is TRBV12-3 or TRBV12-4, the J gene TRBJ2-7; no firm D call. The CDR3 runs 13 residues. V gave up 3 bases and J gave up 2 bases, with 8 bases separating them. The CDR3 spells CASSLLGAYEQYF. The CDR3 nucleotides are TGTGCCAGCAGTTTGTTAGGAGCCTACGAGCAGTACTTC.

The chain recombines TRBV5-6 with TRBJ1-2; a weak D match, TRBD1 (5 bases). Trimming cost V 0 bases and J 1 base, with 7 bases left between them. This CDR3 has 14 residues. Germline CDR1 is SGHDT and CDR2 is YYEEEE. CDR3 loop: CASSLGQINYGYTF. The CDR3 DNA sequence: TGTGCCAGCAGCTTGGGACAGATTAACTATGGCTACACCTTC.

V and J are TRBV29-1 and TRBJ2-2; D is perhaps TRBD2 (6 bases). The V gene's germline CDR1 is SQVTM and CDR2 ANQGSEA. V was cut by 3 bases and J by 3 bases, with 11 bases left in between. There are 14 residues in the CDR3. The CDR3 DNA sequence: TGCAGCGTTGAGGAGGGCGCGCACACCGGGGAGCTGTTTTTT. Translating gives CSVEEGAHTGELFF.

V is TRBV28 and J is TRBJ1-5; the match to TRBD1 covers 7 bases. V was clipped by 4 bases and J by 3 bases; unmatched bases: 3. CDR1 and CDR2 from the germline V gene are MDHEN and SYDVKM. The CDR3 contains 14 residues. The CDR3, as DNA: TGTGCCAGCAGTTGGGGACAGCTCAATCAGCCCCAGCATTTT. As protein: CASSWGQLNQPQHF. The full variable domain, in which reference TRBV28 and TRBJ1-5 provide the parts outside the CDR3, is DVKVTQSSRYLVKRTGEKVFLECVQDMDHENMFWYRQDPGLGLRLIYFSYDVKMKEKGDIPEGYSVSREKKERFSLILESASTNQTSMYLCASSWGQLNQPQHFGDGTRLSIL.

The chain links TRBV29-1 to TRBJ2-2, with D possibly TRBD2 on 6 matching bases. CDR3 length: 20 amino acids. CDR1 and CDR2 from the germline V gene are SQVTM and ANQGSEA. Trimming removed 4 bases at V and 7 bases at J, with 34 bases between. CDR3 sequence: CSVGNQAYTTSLPPVGELFF. The CDR3, as DNA: TGCAGCGTTGGAAACCAGGCGTATACTACTAGCCTCCCTCCCGTCGGGGAGCTGTTTTTT.

The rearrangement uses TRBV10-3 and TRBJ2-3; TRBD2 matches at 7 bases. The length of the CDR3 is 14 residues. V shed 4 bases, J shed 6 bases, and the junction held 7 bases outside the gene matches. In germline, CDR1 is ENHRY, CDR2 SYGVKD. CDR3 coding DNA: TGTGCCATCAGTGGGGGGACTAACCCCGATACGCAGTATTTT. It translates to CAISGGTNPDTQYF.

The V call is TRBV9, the J call TRBJ2-2; possible D gene TRBD1, 5 bases. The V gene's germline CDR1 is SGDLS and CDR2 YYNGEE. This CDR3 contains 13 residues. Trimming left V 4 bases short and J 5 bases short, with 9 bases between. The chain's CDR3 is CASSQGPTGELFF. CDR3 coding DNA: TGTGCCAGCAGCCAGGGCCCTACCGGGGAGCTGTTTTTT.

The chain has TRBV28 and TRBJ2-2; D is undetermined. The CDR3 runs 12 residues. The V gene lost 2 bases and the J gene lost 8 bases, with 6 bases spanning the gap. Germline CDR1 reads MDHEN; CDR2 reads SYDVKM. As DNA, the CDR3 is TGTGCCAGCAGTTTAACCGGGGGGGAGCTGTTTTTT. Its protein product is CASSLTGGELFF. The full variable domain, its missing parts supplied by reference TRBV28 and TRBJ2-2, is DVKVTQSSRYLVKRTGEKVFLECVQDMDHENMFWYRQDPGLGLRLIYFSYDVKMKEKGDIPEGYSVSREKKERFSLILESASTNQTSMYLCASSLTGGELFFGEGSRLTVL.

This clone occurred a few times. CDR3 bases: TGTGCCAGCAGCGTAGCGGCCGGCAGGGGCGGTTCACCCCTCCACTTT. It yields the protein CASSVAAGRGGSPLHF. The chain is built from TRBV9 and TRBJ1-6; maybe TRBD1 (6 bases). The germline gives CDR1 SGDLS, CDR2 YYNGEE. V lost 0 bases to trimming and J lost 9 bases, with 16 bases between them. This CDR3 comprises 16 residues. Looking up the rest from reference TRBV9 and TRBJ1-6 gives the full variable domain: DSGVTQTPKHLITATGQRVTLRCSPRSGDLSVYWYQQSLDQGLQFLIQYYNGEERAKGNILERFSAQQFPDLHSELNLSSLELGDSALYFCASSVAAGRGGSPLHFGNGTRLTVT.

The chain recombines TRBV13 with TRBJ1-1; D possibly corresponds to TRBD1 (5 bases). The CDR3 contains 13 residues. With 8 bases removed from V and 1 base from J, the gap between germline ends came to 11 bases. Germline lookup yields CDR1 PRHDT and CDR2 FYEKMQ (reference sequence). The CDR3 loop reads CASDRRGNTEAFF. CDR3 nucleotide sequence: TGTGCCAGCGACCGGAGGGGGAACACTGAAGCTTTCTTT.

V and J are TRBV18 and TRBJ2-6; D may be TRBD1 (5 bases). V was cut by 5 bases and J by 0 bases, with 11 bases left in between. Germline V gene lookup returns CDR1 KGHSH and CDR2 LQKENI. This CDR3 is built from 16 residues. For the CDR3, the DNA is TGTGCCAGCTCATCTCAGGGATACTCTGGGGCCAACGTCCTGACTTTC. Amino acids: CASSSQGYSGANVLTF. Supplemented by reference TRBV18 and TRBJ2-6, the full variable domain reads NAGVMQNPRHLVRRRGQEARLRCSPMKGHSHVYWYRQLPEEGLKFMVYLQKENIIDESGMPKERFSAEFPKEGPSILRIQQVVRGDSAAYFCASSSQGYSGANVLTFGAGSRLTVL.

A remark on this clone: At the DNA level, this CDR3 is encoded by other sequences in the same sample as well. The chain combines TRBV6-5 with TRBJ2-1; D may be TRBD1 (8 bases). Trimming removed 2 bases from V and 10 bases from J, with 15 bases in between. From germline, CDR1 is MNHEY and CDR2 SVGAGI. This CDR3 has 14 residues. The CDR3 region has the DNA TGTGCCAGCAGTTACCCAGGACAGGGAGGGGAGCAGTTCTTC. Amino acid sequence: CASSYPGQGGEQFF.

The V call is TRBV5-1, the J call TRBJ2-3, with D possibly matching TRBD2 (6 bases). CDR1 and CDR2 (germline): SGHRS, YFSETQ. The CDR3 length is 13 residues. V lost 5 bases to trimming and J lost 3 bases, with 10 bases between them. CDR3 nucleotide sequence: TGCGCCAGCAGAGGGGACTCTACAGATACGCAGTATTTT. Translation gives CASRGDSTDTQYF.

This sequence joins TRBV18 and TRBJ2-1, with a possible D match to TRBD1 (5 bases). The CDR3 length is 11 residues. CDR1 and CDR2 (germline): KGHSH, LQKENI. Trimming pared 1 base from V and 12 bases from J, leaving 7 bases between. CDR3 sequence: CASSPRDRQFF. CDR3 DNA: TGTGCCAGCTCACCACGAGACAGGCAGTTCTTC. Based on the CDR3 plus reference TRBV18 and TRBJ2-1, the full variable domain is NAGVMQNPRHLVRRRGQEARLRCSPMKGHSHVYWYRQLPEEGLKFMVYLQKENIIDESGMPKERFSAEFPKEGPSILRIQQVVRGDSAAYFCASSPRDRQFFGPGTRLTVL.

The rearrangement links TRBV11-2 to TRBJ2-1, with 12 positions matching TRBD2. The CDR3 is 17 amino acids. J was trimmed by 5 bases and V by 2 bases; bases with no gene match: 7. Germline lookup yields CDR1 SGHAT and CDR2 FQNNGV. CDR3 in DNA: TGTGCCAGCAGCTTAATCTGGCTAGCGGGAGGGCACAATGAGCAGTTCTTC. Its translation: CASSLIWLAGGHNEQFF. The whole variable domain, remainder taken from reference TRBV11-2 and TRBJ2-1, is EAGVAQSPRYKIIEKRQSVAFWCNPISGHATLYWYQQILGQGPKLLIQFQNNGVVDDSQLPKDRFSAERLKGVDSTLKIQPAKLEDSAVYLCASSLIWLAGGHNEQFFGPGTRLTVL.

The chain has TRBV2 and TRBJ2-1, with 8 positions matching TRBD1. CDR3 length: 16 amino acids. Germline V CDR1 and CDR2: SNHLY, FYNNEI. V was clipped by 7 bases and J by 4 bases; unmatched bases: 12. CDR3 loop: CASTGAQGARYNEQFF. CDR3 bases: TGTGCCAGCACGGGGGCCCAGGGGGCGCGGTACAATGAGCAGTTCTTC.

Remarks on this clone: Different DNA sequences within this sample yield the same CDR3. The rearrangement joins TRBV24-1 to TRBJ2-7; no definite D call. This CDR3 contains 13 residues. Trimming left V 4 bases short and J 2 bases short, with 8 bases between. Germline CDR1 and CDR2: KGHDR and SFDVKD. The DNA for the CDR3 is TGTGCCACCAGTGACCCCGACACCTACGAGCAGTACTTC. This translates into CATSDPDTYEQYF.

DNA for the CDR3: TGTGCCAGCAGGCAGAATTCCGGGACTAGCGAAGGGAATGAGCAGTTCTTC. Amino acids: CASRQNSGTSEGNEQFF. The chain links TRBV3-1 (or the pseudogene TRBV3-2) to TRBJ2-1; 10 nucleotides align to TRBD2. CDR1 is LGHDT and CDR2 is YNNKEL in the germline V gene (reference sequence). The CDR3 covers 17 residues. V lost 6 bases, J lost 7 bases, and 15 bases stayed unmatched.

The CDR3, as DNA: TGTGCCAGCAGCTCATGGACTAGCGGGGTCTACGAGCAGTACTTC. It translates to CASSSWTSGVYEQYF. The V gene is TRBV7-2, the J gene TRBJ2-7; 12 nucleotides agree with TRBD2. Germline V gives CDR1 SGHTA, CDR2 FQGNSA. V lost 4 bases, J lost 3 bases, and 4 bases stayed unmatched. The CDR3 extends over 15 amino acids. The whole variable domain, filled in from reference TRBV7-2 and TRBJ2-7, reads GAGVSQSPSNKVTEKGKDVELRCDPISGHTALYWYRQSLGQGLEFLIYFQGNSAPDKSGLPSDRFSAERTGGSVSTLTIQRTQQEDSAVYLCASSSWTSGVYEQYFGPGTRLTVT.

The V and J genes are TRBV5-1 and TRBJ2-5, with 11 bases that match TRBD2. CDR1 is SGHRS and CDR2 is YFSETQ in the germline V gene. This CDR3 is 16 amino acids long. V dropped 4 bases and J dropped 4; count of bases not matched to a gene: 9. The CDR3 reads CASSIPIAGGGETQYF. As DNA, the CDR3 is TGCGCCAGCAGCATACCTATAGCGGGAGGGGGAGAGACCCAGTACTTC.

This clone was recorded a few times. J is TRBJ1-2 and V is TRBV2; D might be TRBD1 (6 bases). Trimming removed 2 bases from V and 8 bases from J, with 24 bases in between. The CDR3 is 17 amino acids. Germline CDR1 SNHLY, CDR2 FYNNEI. CDR3 nucleotides: TGTGCCAGCAGTGAAACGCGCGCGTTGCGGGGGGGGCAGGGCTACACCTTC. Amino acids: CASSETRALRGGQGYTF.

The V gene is TRBV11-3, the J gene TRBJ2-3, with 9 positions matching TRBD1. Germline V gene sequence: CDR1 SGHNT, CDR2 YENEEA. The length of the CDR3 is 16 residues. V gave up 0 bases and J gave up 4 bases; unmatched junction bases: 5. For the CDR3, the DNA is TGTGCCAGCAGCTTAGATCACAGGGGGCGTGCAGATACGCAGTATTTT. As protein: CASSLDHRGRADTQYF.

The rearrangement links TRBV3-1 (or the pseudogene TRBV3-2) to TRBJ2-7; D is possibly TRBD2 (6 bases). The CDR3 runs 15 residues. The V and J ends lost 4 bases and 3 bases respectively, with 16 bases between them. Germline V gene data show CDR1 as LGHDT and CDR2 as YNNKEL (reference sequence). The CDR3 loop is CASSLSRGIFYEQYF. The CDR3 nucleotides are TGTGCCAGCAGCCTCTCCCGGGGGATTTTCTACGAGCAGTACTTC.